The clone carrying this T cell receptor beta chain was seen more than once but under ten times. Its antigen is not identified. This record belongs to a study of CD8 T cells in ankylosing spondylitis. Study-wide points: Reportedly, matched ankylosing spondylitis synovial fluid was significantly enriched for disease-linked clones. One TCR beta motif, made up of seven to nine highly homologous variants, appeared characteristic of ankylosing spondylitis blood.

TCR beta libraries were made by quantitative 5'-RACE with molecular barcodes. TCRdb ran MiXCR on the 5' RACE reads and lists one entry per CDR3 protein. The sample holds 450,000 or so distinct CDR3 sequences; around 26% are singletons and the top ten take 0.89%. The CDR3 runs to 16 residues. V dropped 0 bases and J dropped 1 base, with 10 bases sitting between them. The source is a male donor with ankylosing spondylitis. Sequencing input: blood, either unsorted or a sorted T cell fraction (not recorded which). J is TRBJ2-1 and V is TRBV12-3 or TRBV12-4; D might be TRBD2 (6 bases). The CDR3 DNA reads as TGTGCCAGCAGTTTAGCGCGGGGCTTTTCCTACAATGAGCAGTTCTTC. This codes for CASSLARGFSYNEQFF.